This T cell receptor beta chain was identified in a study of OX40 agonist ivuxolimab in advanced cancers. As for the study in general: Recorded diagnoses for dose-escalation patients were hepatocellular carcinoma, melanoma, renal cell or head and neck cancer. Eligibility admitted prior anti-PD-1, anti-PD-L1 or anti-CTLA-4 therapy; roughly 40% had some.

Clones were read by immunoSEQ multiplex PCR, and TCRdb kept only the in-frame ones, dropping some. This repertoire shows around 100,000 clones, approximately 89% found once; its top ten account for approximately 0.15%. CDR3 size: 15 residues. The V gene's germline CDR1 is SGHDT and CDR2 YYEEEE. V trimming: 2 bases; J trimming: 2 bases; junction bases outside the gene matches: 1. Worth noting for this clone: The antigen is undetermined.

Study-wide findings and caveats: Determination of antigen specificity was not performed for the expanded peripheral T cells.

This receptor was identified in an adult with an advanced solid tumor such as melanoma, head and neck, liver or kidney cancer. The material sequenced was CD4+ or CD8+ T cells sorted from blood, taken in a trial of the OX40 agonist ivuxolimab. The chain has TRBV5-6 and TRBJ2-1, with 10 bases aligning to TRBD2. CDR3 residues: CASSLAGGTYNEQFF. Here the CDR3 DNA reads TGTGCCAGCAGCTTAGCGGGAGGGACCTACAATGAGCAGTTCTTC.